A selection of T cell receptor beta chains follows, all from one sample in a study of beta chain features in type 1 diabetes. Method: immunoSEQ multiplex PCR; TCRdb's copy keeps in-frame clones and lacks some. Among about 240,000 clones, around 26% were seen once, and the ten largest hold around 4%. The sequencing input was central memory CD4+ T cells from blood. These receptors originate from a man aged 30 to 39 in good health. The CDR3 runs from the conserved cysteine through the conserved F or W. The D gene is left open where the match is weak. The size field is filled for only some rows; it gives once, few, many or a size class.

many TRBJ2-3 - TRBV4-3 TGCGCCAGCAGCCATCAACTGAAAGATACGCAGTATTTT CASSHQLKDTQYF
- TRBJ1-4 - TRBV30 TGTGCCTGGAGTTCCCCGGGGTGGCGAGGAGAAAAACTGTTTTTT CAWSSPGWRGEKLFF
- TRBJ1-5 TRBD1 TRBV4-3 TGCGCCAGCAGCCAGGGACAGGGATATCAGCCCCAGCATTTT CASSQGQGYQPQHF
- TRBJ1-6 TRBD1 TRBV7-9 TGTGCCAGCAGCTTAGCTTCCGGGACAGGGGGCGGTAATTCACCCCTCCACTTT CASSLASGTGGGNSPLHF
- TRBJ1-2 TRBD1 TRBV18 TGTGCCAGCTCACCAGGGACAGAAAACTATGGCTACACCTTC CASSPGTENYGYTF
- TRBJ1-2 - TRBV10-3 TGTGCCATCAGTGAGGGCAGAGCTAACTATGGCTACACCTTC CAISEGRANYGYTF
few TRBJ2-5 TRBD2 TRBV7-9 TGTGCCAGCAGCCTGACTAGCGGGGGTCAAGAGACCCAGTACTTC CASSLTSGGQETQYF
- TRBJ2-1 TRBD2 TRBV7-2 TGTGCCAGCAGCGCTGGGACTAGCGGGTTCTACAATGAGCAGTTCTTC CASSAGTSGFYNEQFF
few TRBJ2-5 - TRBV13 TGTGCCAGCAGCTTAGGGCCACAAGGGTCGTACCAAGAGACCCAGTACTTC CASSLGPQGSYQETQYF
- TRBJ2-2 - TRBV29-1 TGCAGCGTCGGGACGGTCGCGGGCACCGGGGAGCTGTTTTTT CSVGTVAGTGELFF
few TRBJ2-5 - TRBV7-2 TGTGCCAGCAGCTTAGCGGGACTCCAGTGGGAGACCCAGTACTTC CASSLAGLQWETQYF
- TRBJ2-3 TRBD2 TRBV7-2 TGTGCCAGCAGCCCCAGGACTAGCGGGAGGTTACCAGATACGCAGTATTTT CASSPRTSGRLPDTQYF
few TRBJ2-7 - TRBV10-3 TGTGCCATTCGGACAGTTGGGGAGGAGCAGTACTTC CAIRTVGEEQYF
few TRBJ1-5 TRBD1 TRBV25-1 TGTGCCAGCAGTGACCGTGGACAGGGCTATCAGCCCCAGCATTTT CASSDRGQGYQPQHF
- TRBJ2-2 TRBD2 TRBV10-3 TGTGCCATCAGTGGACTAGCGGGCACCGGGGAGCTGTTTTTT CAISGLAGTGELFF
- TRBJ2-2 TRBD1 TRBV28 TGTGCCAGCAGTGCAGGGACAGGGAGGAACACCGGGGAGCTGTTTTTT CASSAGTGRNTGELFF
- TRBJ2-7 TRBD1 TRBV5-6 TGTGCCAGCAGCTCCGGGACAGGGAACTACGAGCAGTACTTC CASSSGTGNYEQYF
- TRBJ1-4 - TRBV30 TGTGCCTGGAGTGCTGGAGTGGGTCTGTTTTTT CAWSAGVGLFF
few TRBJ2-1 TRBD2 TRBV19 TGTGCCAGTAAAAATAGCGGGGGGTCTACCAATGAGCAGTTCTTC CASKNSGGSTNEQFF
few TRBJ2-1 TRBD2 TRBV4-3 TGCGCCAGCAGCCAAGATCCAGGACTAGCGGGAGGAGGCTACAATGAGCAGTTCTTC CASSQDPGLAGGGYNEQFF
- TRBJ2-5 - TRBV5-6 TGTGCCAGCAGCCCCGGACCATCCGGGCAAGAGACCCAGTACTTC CASSPGPSGQETQYF
- TRBJ1-4 TRBD1 TRBV27 TGTGCCAGCAGTGCCAAACCCCTAGGACAGGGAAGGGCCGAAAAACTGTTTTTT CASSAKPLGQGRAEKLFF
- TRBJ2-5 - TRBV28 TGTGCCAGCAGTTCTCCCGGCAAGACCCAGTACTTC CASSSPGKTQYF
many TRBJ1-1 - TRBV15 TGTGCCACCAGCAGAGCTTATCAAAACACTGAAGCTTTCTTT CATSRAYQNTEAFF
few TRBJ2-7 - TRBV7-9 TGTGCCAGCAGCTTCGACAAAAGCTCCTACGAGCAGTACTTC CASSFDKSSYEQYF
- TRBJ2-7 - TRBV2 TGTGCCAGCAGTGAAGAAGGGGGGAGGTACGAGCAGTACTTC CASSEEGGRYEQYF
- TRBJ2-5 - TRBV15 TGTGCCACCAGCACGGGTGCCCAAGAGACCCAGTACTTC CATSTGAQETQYF
few TRBJ2-4 TRBD2 TRBV4-1 TGCGCCAGCAGCCAAGATGGGACTAGCGGCCTAAACATTCAGTACTTC CASSQDGTSGLNIQYF